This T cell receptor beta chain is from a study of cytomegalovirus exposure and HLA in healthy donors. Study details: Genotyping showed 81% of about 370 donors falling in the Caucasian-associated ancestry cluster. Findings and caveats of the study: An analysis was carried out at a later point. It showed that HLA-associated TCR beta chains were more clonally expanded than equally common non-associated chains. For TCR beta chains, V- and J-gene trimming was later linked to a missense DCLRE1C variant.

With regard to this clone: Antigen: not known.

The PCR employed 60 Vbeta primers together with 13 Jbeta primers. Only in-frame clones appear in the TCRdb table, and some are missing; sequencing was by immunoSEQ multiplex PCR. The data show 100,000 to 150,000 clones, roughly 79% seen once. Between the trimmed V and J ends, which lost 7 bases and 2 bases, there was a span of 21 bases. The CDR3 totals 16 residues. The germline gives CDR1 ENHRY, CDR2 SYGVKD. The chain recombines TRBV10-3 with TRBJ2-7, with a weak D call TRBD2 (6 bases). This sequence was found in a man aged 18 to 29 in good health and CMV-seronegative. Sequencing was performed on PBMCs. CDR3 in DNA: TGTGCCATCAAGTCGGCATCGGGGACTTTAACCTACGAGCAGTACTTC. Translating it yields CAIKSASGTLTYEQYF.